This T cell receptor (beta chain) is drawn from a study of T cells in Graves' hyperthyroidism and ophthalmopathy. General study findings and limits: In validation, the model predicted ophthalmopathy. These predictions came a median about 6.5 months before onset.

Hyperthyroidism patients were newly diagnosed, had disease duration under 2 months, and were aged 18 to 65 years. Clinical symptoms, serum thyroxine, TRAb, thyroid ultrasound and orbital computed tomography informed diagnoses. This clonotype was seen repeatedly, ten times or more. What it binds is unknown. The investigators amplified TCR beta CDR3 regions from RNA transcripts. The HTBI primer set served for first-round RT-PCR of the TCR CDR3. MiXCR, applied by TCRdb to the multiplex PCR reads, yields one record per CDR3 protein. Of 20,000 to 30,000 distinct CDR3 sequences listed, roughly 46% are singletons. Germline-derived CDR1 and CDR2 are SEHNR and FQNEAQ (reference sequence). The CDR3 runs to 15 residues. The ends were cut back, 1 base at V and 4 bases at J, with 11 bases in the middle.

This rearrangement joins TRBV7-9 to TRBJ2-1; a possible D gene is TRBD2 (6 bases). This receptor was taken from a woman aged 25 to 39 with Graves' hyperthyroidism. Sequencing input: blood. DNA for the CDR3: TGTGCCAGCAGCTTAGGTAGCGGATCATACAATGAGCAGTTCTTC. Translating gives CASSLGSGSYNEQFF.